The 16 T cell receptor beta chains below come from one sample, sequenced in a study of T cell clones after liver transplantation. Profiled with immunoSEQ multiplex PCR; TCRdb holds only in-frame clones, not every one. The sample contains roughly 80,000 clones, approximately 87% of which appear only once. The material was CD4+ T cells from blood, obtained at the 22-month timepoint. The receptors derive from a human patient who received a liver transplant. The T cells may come from the graft donor.

The rearrangement joins TRBV18 to TRBJ2-7, with D possibly TRBD1 on 6 matching bases. V was shortened by 8 bases and J by 3 bases, with 14 bases between the two germline ends. The germline gives CDR1 KGHSH, CDR2 LQKENI. The CDR3 has 13 amino acids. In DNA form, the CDR3 reads TGTGCCAGCCAATCGGACAGATTCTACGAGCAGTACTTC. Protein sequence: CASQSDRFYEQYF.

This clone was detected once. The rearrangement uses TRBV4-3 and TRBJ2-3; the D gene is possibly TRBD2 (6 bases). CDR3 size: 16 residues. The V gene lost 0 bases and the J gene lost 1 base, with 11 bases spanning the gap. Germline V gene lookup returns CDR1 LGHNA and CDR2 YSLEER. The CDR3 DNA sequence: TGCGCCAGCAGCCAAGATACTAGCTTAGGCACAGATACGCAGTATTTT. Its protein product is CASSQDTSLGTDTQYF.

This sequence joins TRBV4-3 and TRBJ2-7; TRBD1 is a possible D gene (6 bases). CDR1 and CDR2 from the germline V gene are LGHNA and YSLEER. The length of the CDR3 is 17 residues. Trimming cost V 1 base and J 3 bases, with 19 bases left between them. The CDR3 bases are TGCGCCAGCAGCCAAGCCCTCTCACAGGGTAGGGGCTACGAGCAGTACTTC. Its translation is CASSQALSQGRGYEQYF.

This clone appeared a single time. The J gene is TRBJ1-5, the V gene TRBV6-5; D not resolved. V dropped 7 bases and J dropped 6 bases, with 13 bases sitting between them. The CDR3 contains 13 residues. Germline V gives CDR1 MNHEY, CDR2 SVGAGI. The CDR3 DNA reads TGTGCCAGCACCAATGGGTGGGCTCAGCCCCAGCATTTT. Its translation: CASTNGWAQPQHF.

A single count supports this clone. The chain combines TRBV7-9 with TRBJ2-5; the D gene is possibly TRBD1 (6 bases). CDR1 is SEHNR, CDR2 FQNEAQ, per germline (reference sequence). This CDR3 comprises 13 residues. V was trimmed by 3 bases and J by 3 bases, leaving 8 bases between them. This CDR3 reads CASSLDSEETQYF. The CDR3 coding sequence is TGTGCCAGCAGCTTGGACAGTGAAGAGACCCAGTACTTC. Supplemented by reference TRBV7-9 and TRBJ2-5, the full variable domain reads DTGVSQNPRHKITKRGQNVTFRCDPISEHNRLYWYRQTLGQGPEFLTYFQNEAQLEKSRLLSDRFSAERPKGSFSTLEIQRTEQGDSAMYLCASSLDSEETQYFGPGTRLLVL.

The J gene is TRBJ2-3, the V gene TRBV5-6; D remains ambiguous. CDR3 length: 14 amino acids. Trimming removed 2 bases at V and 4 bases at J, with 11 bases between. CDR1 SGHDT and CDR2 YYEEEE come from the germline V gene. CDR3 amino acids: CASSLYQAPDTQYF. In DNA form, the CDR3 reads TGTGCCAGCAGCTTATACCAGGCTCCAGATACGCAGTATTTT.

J is TRBJ1-2 and V is TRBV4-3; the D is unclear. Trimming removed 0 bases at V and 4 bases at J, with 12 bases between. The germline CDR1 and CDR2 sequences are LGHNA and YSLEER. CDR3 length: 15 residues. DNA for the CDR3: TGCGCCAGCAGCCAAGATACTGGGGAGGGCTATGGCTACACCTTC. Protein: CASSQDTGEGYGYTF.

The chain combines TRBV7-9 with TRBJ2-7; D is perhaps TRBD1 or TRBD2 (6 bases each). The CDR3 has 15 amino acids. Germline lookup yields CDR1 SEHNR and CDR2 FQNEAQ (reference sequence). V was cut by 8 bases and J by 2 bases, with 19 bases left in between. CDR3 region: CASQDRGQPTYEQYF. The CDR3 DNA is TGTGCCAGCCAGGATCGGGGGCAACCGACCTACGAGCAGTACTTC.

The CDR3 bases are TGTGCCAGCAGGGAGCAGGGGCTAGAGCGTACTGAAGCTTTCTTT. This encodes CASREQGLERTEAFF. The gene calls are TRBV6-1 and TRBJ1-1, with D perhaps matching TRBD1 (6 bases). Per germline, CDR1 MNHNS and CDR2 SASEGT. This CDR3 has 15 amino acids. Deletions cut 6 bases from V and 5 bases from J, with 19 bases between.

V is TRBV19 and J is TRBJ2-5; D is perhaps TRBD2 (7 bases). The germline V gene encodes CDR1 LNHDA and CDR2 SQIVND (reference sequence). With 3 bases removed from V and 3 bases from J, the gap between germline ends came to 11 bases. This CDR3 spans 14 amino acids. The CDR3 DNA reads as TGTGCCAGTAGTATTCGGGGGGCGGAAGAGACCCAGTACTTC. Amino acid sequence: CASSIRGAEETQYF.

The chain carries TRBV4-3 and TRBJ2-2; no clear D. The CDR3 is made up of 14 amino acids. The V gene's germline CDR1 is LGHNA and CDR2 YSLEER. The V and J ends lost 1 base and 4 bases respectively, with 7 bases between them. CDR3 in DNA: TGCGCCAGCAGCCAAGGTCAAGGCACCGGGGAGCTGTTTTTT. This translates into CASSQGQGTGELFF.

The genes are TRBV7-9 and TRBJ2-1; D is unresolved. The V end was cut by 1 base, the J end by 1 base, with 5 bases between. This CDR3 spans 14 amino acids. The germline CDR1 and CDR2 sequences are SEHNR and FQNEAQ (reference sequence). Here the CDR3 reads CASSLGNSYNEQFF. The CDR3 nucleotides read TGTGCCAGCAGCTTAGGGAATTCCTACAATGAGCAGTTCTTC.

This sequence joins TRBV11-2 and TRBJ2-1, with D maybe TRBD2 (6 bases). This CDR3 contains 14 residues. Trimming cost V 5 bases and J 5 bases, with 13 bases left between them. Germline CDR1 SGHAT, CDR2 FQNNGV. The CDR3 nucleotides are TGTGCCAGCAGCCTCCGACTAGGGGACAATGAGCAGTTCTTC. Translated: CASSLRLGDNEQFF.

This clone is labeled as medium-sized. This chain links TRBV10-3 with TRBJ1-2, with 11 positions matching TRBD1. The germline V gene has CDR1 ENHRY and CDR2 SYGVKD. Trimming at V came to 1 base and at J to 1 base, leaving 5 bases not matched to a gene. This CDR3 contains 17 residues. Here the CDR3 reads CAISEFGQGAFNYGYTF. In DNA form, the CDR3 reads TGTGCCATCAGTGAGTTCGGACAGGGGGCGTTTAACTATGGCTACACCTTC.

V and J are TRBV21-1 and TRBJ1-2. TRBV21-1 is shown as a pseudogene. The CDR3 has 11 residues. The CDR3 spells CASSRGYGYTF. The CDR3 DNA follows: TGTGCCAGCAGCAGGGGGTATGGCTACACCTTC.

Within the sample, this clone is medium-sized. J is TRBJ2-4 and V is TRBV5-4; D is perhaps TRBD1 (6 bases). V was trimmed by 4 bases and J by 0 bases, leaving 11 bases between them. This CDR3 is 15 amino acids long. Germline lookup yields CDR1 SGHNT and CDR2 YYREEE (reference sequence). The CDR3 DNA is TGTGCCAGCAGCGCGGACAGCCTAGCCAAAAACATTCAGTACTTC. This sequence encodes CASSADSLAKNIQYF.